This T cell receptor (beta chain) was sequenced in a study of neurological immune-mediated disorders. TCRdb used MiXCR to reprocess the 5' RACE reads, holding one entry per CDR3 protein. This table has approximately 50,000 distinct CDR3 sequences, about 9.4% appearing once. This clonotype was seen at least ten times. Trimming stripped 3 bases from V and 0 bases from J, with 9 bases between. CDR3 length equals 15 residues. From germline, CDR1 is SGHVS and CDR2 FNYEAQ. This TCR was sampled from an older man with HTLV-1-associated myelopathy (HAM/TSP). The rearrangement uses TRBV7-6 and TRBJ1-5; D is unresolved. Sample: PBMCs. The CDR3 loop reads CASSLSPYSNQPQHF. The CDR3 DNA reads as TGTGCCAGCAGCTTGTCGCCGTATAGCAATCAGCCCCAGCATTTT.